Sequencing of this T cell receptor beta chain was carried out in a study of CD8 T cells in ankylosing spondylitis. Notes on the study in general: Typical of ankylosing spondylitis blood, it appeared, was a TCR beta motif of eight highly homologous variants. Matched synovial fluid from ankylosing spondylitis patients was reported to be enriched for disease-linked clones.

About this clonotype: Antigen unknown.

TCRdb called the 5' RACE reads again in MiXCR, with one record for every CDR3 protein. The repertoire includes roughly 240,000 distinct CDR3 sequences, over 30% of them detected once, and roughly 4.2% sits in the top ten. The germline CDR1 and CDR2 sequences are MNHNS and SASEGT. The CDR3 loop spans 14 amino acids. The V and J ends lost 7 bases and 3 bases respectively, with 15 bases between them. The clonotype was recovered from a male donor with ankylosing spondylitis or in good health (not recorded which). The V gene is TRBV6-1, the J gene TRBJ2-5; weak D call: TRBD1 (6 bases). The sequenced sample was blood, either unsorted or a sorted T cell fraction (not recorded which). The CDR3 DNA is TGTGCCAGCACCCCGACCGGGACAAAAGAGACCCAGTACTTC. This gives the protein CASTPTGTKETQYF.